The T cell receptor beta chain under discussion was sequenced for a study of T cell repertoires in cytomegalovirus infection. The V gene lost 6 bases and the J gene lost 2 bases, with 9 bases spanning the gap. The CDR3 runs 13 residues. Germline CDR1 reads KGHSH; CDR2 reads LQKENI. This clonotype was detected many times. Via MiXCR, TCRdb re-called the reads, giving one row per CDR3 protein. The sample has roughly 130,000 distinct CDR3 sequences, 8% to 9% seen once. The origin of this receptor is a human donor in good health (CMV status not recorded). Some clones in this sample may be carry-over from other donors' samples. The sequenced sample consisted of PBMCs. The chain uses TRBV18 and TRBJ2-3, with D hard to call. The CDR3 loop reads CASSLTFTDTQYF. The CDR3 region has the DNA TGTGCCAGCTCTCTAACCTTCACAGATACGCAGTATTTT. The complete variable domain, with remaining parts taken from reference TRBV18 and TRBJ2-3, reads NAGVMQNPRHLVRRRGQEARLRCSPMKGHSHVYWYRQLPEEGLKFMVYLQKENIIDESGMPKERFSAEFPKEGPSILRIQQVVRGDSAAYFCASSLTFTDTQYFGPGTRLTVL.